Listed below are T cell receptor beta chains from one sample, sequenced in a study of T cell repertoires in cytomegalovirus infection. Their antigens are not known. Each CDR3 protein gets one entry after TCRdb re-called the reads with MiXCR. The data contain fewer than 1,000,000 distinct CDR3 sequences, approximately 31% of them singletons. This sample comprised cultured CD8+ T cells from PBMCs, obtained from culture after CMV antigen stimulation. All receptors derive from a human donor in good health (CMV status not recorded). Some clones in this sample may be carry-over from other donors' samples. CDR3s leave out the opening cysteine and the closing phenylalanine or tryptophan.

cdr3_length,v_call,cdr3_aa
17,TRBV5-1,ASTQGLDLGVYSYNEQF
10,TRBV7-9,ASSLGAGETY
13,TRBV4-3,ASSHGIARGATQY
11,TRBV27,ASRLTVNSPLH
10,TRBV29-1,SVEVGFGEQF
13,TRBV5-4,ASSFLGEVTGELF
15,TRBV4-1,ASSQDWAGRSNQPQH
14,TRBV29-1,SVGPLGEVSTDTQY
12,TRBV11-2,ASSLAGLIETQY
15,TRBV7-2,ASSPWGTAPGDYGYT
14,TRBV7-9,ATSLDISPSSYEQY
15,TRBV6-2/TRBV6-3,ASSRSRGVVVGDTQY
15,TRBV6-6,ASSYSIGGPKNQPQH
15,TRBV29-1,SGGTGDTPLSTDTQY